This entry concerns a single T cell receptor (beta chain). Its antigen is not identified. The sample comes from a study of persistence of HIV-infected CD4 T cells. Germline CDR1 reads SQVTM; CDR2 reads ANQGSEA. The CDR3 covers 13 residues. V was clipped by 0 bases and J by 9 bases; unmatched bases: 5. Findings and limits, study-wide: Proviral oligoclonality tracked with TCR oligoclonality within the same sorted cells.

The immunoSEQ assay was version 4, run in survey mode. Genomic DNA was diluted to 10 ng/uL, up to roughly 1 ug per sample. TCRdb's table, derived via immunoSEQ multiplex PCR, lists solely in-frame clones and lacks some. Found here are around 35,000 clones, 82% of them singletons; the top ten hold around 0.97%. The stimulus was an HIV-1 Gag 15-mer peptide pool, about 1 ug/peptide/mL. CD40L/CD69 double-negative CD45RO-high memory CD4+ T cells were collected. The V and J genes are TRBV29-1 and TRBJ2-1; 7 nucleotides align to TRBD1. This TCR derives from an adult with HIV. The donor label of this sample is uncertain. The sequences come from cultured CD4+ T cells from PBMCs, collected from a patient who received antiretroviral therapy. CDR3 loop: CSVEETGVSEQFF. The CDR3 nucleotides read TGCAGCGTTGAAGAAACAGGGGTCAGTGAGCAGTTCTTC.